This passage covers 14 T cell receptor beta chains from one sample sequenced in a study of cytomegalovirus exposure and HLA in healthy donors. Both 60 Vbeta primers and 13 Jbeta primers went into the PCR. The repertoire was sequenced with immunoSEQ multiplex PCR; TCRdb's copy has only in-frame clones and lacks some. The sample comprises over 150,000 clones, around 79% of which are singletons, and around 4% rests with the top ten. The sequencing sample was made of PBMCs. Receptors were obtained from a man aged 35 to 55 in good health and CMV-seronegative.

This clone was counted a single time. J is TRBJ2-5 and V is TRBV30; the D gene is possibly TRBD1 (5 bases). Per germline, CDR1 GTSNPN and CDR2 SVGIG (reference sequence). V lost 0 bases and J 6 bases, leaving 11 bases between the germline ends. CDR3 length equals 13 residues. CDR3 protein: CAWSVQGLKTQYF. CDR3 DNA: TGTGCCTGGAGTGTGCAGGGATTGAAGACCCAGTACTTC.

This chain links TRBV18 with TRBJ1-1; possibly TRBD1 for D (5 bases). This CDR3 is built from 15 residues. V was clipped by 2 bases and J by 4 bases, with 14 bases between them. The germline CDR1 and CDR2 sequences are KGHSH and LQKENI. CDR3 nucleotide sequence: TGTGCCAGCTCACCAGGGTCACGTCAGGGCACTGAAGCTTTCTTT. As protein: CASSPGSRQGTEAFF.

The genes are TRBV7-9 and TRBJ2-7; 10 bases are shared with TRBD1. CDR3 length equals 16 residues. With 2 bases clipped from V and 1 base from J, the junction kept 5 bases outside the gene matches. Germline lookup yields CDR1 SEHNR and CDR2 FQNEAQ (reference sequence). The CDR3 DNA reads as TGTGCCAGCAGCTTATTCGGGACAGGGGTTTCCTACGAGCAGTACTTC. Amino acid sequence: CASSLFGTGVSYEQYF.

The CDR3 here is CASSLPGGYQETQYF. The CDR3 DNA follows: TGTGCCAGCAGCTTGCCAGGGGGCTATCAAGAGACCCAGTACTTC. The rearrangement joins TRBV5-4 to TRBJ2-5; 8 bases agree with TRBD1. This CDR3 region has 15 residues. V lost 1 base and J lost 2; bases outside the gene matches: 4. The germline gives CDR1 SGHNT, CDR2 YYREEE (reference sequence). The full variable domain, in which reference TRBV5-4 and TRBJ2-5 provide the parts outside the CDR3, is ETGVTQSPTHLIKTRGQQVTLRCSSQSGHNTVSWYQQALGQGPQFIFQYYREEENGRGNFPPRFSGLQFPNYSSELNVNALELDDSALYLCASSLPGGYQETQYFGPGTRLLVL.

This chain joins TRBV30 and TRBJ2-5; the match to TRBD2 covers 8 bases. Trimming at V came to 4 bases and at J to 1 base, leaving 5 bases not matched to a gene. Germline assignment: CDR1 GTSNPN and CDR2 SVGIG (reference sequence). This CDR3 is 14 amino acids long. The CDR3 sequence: CAWTVTSGQETQYF. The CDR3 DNA reads as TGTGCCTGGACTGTAACTAGCGGCCAAGAGACCCAGTACTTC.

This clone was observed a few times. DNA for the CDR3: TGTGCCAGCAGCGTAACATCAACCTATAATTCACCCCTCCACTTT. It translates to CASSVTSTYNSPLHF. This chain connects TRBV9 to TRBJ1-6; D not resolved. Trimming shortened V by 1 base and J by 2 bases, and 7 bases separated the two germline ends. The CDR3 is 15 amino acids. Germline loops: CDR1 SGDLS, CDR2 YYNGEE.

The rearrangement uses TRBV25-1 and TRBJ2-5; no clear D gene. There are 15 residues in the CDR3. V lost 3 bases and J 3 bases, leaving 14 bases between the germline ends. The germline V gene has CDR1 MGHDK and CDR2 SYGVNS. In DNA form, the CDR3 reads TGTGCCAGCAGTGAGGGCGCGCTCCTGGAAGAGACCCAGTACTTC. Its protein product is CASSEGALLEETQYF.

The chain uses TRBV30 and TRBJ1-5; the match to TRBD1 covers 7 bases. Looked up from germline, CDR1 is GTSNPN and CDR2 is SVGIG (reference sequence). This CDR3 is 13 amino acids long. The junction had 3 bases not matched to a gene; V was cut back by 5 bases and J by 2 bases. CDR3 nucleotide sequence: TGTGCCTGGGCCACAGGGGGCAATCAGCCCCAGCATTTT. Its protein product is CAWATGGNQPQHF.

J is TRBJ2-7 and V is TRBV2; 10 nucleotides match TRBD1. V gave up 4 bases and J gave up 7 bases; unmatched junction bases: 7. The CDR3 extends over 14 amino acids. Per germline, CDR1 SNHLY and CDR2 FYNNEI. The DNA for the CDR3 is TGTGCCAGCAGTGGACAGGGGGCGGGATTGGAGCAGTACTTC. It yields the protein CASSGQGAGLEQYF.

V gene TRBV2 combines with J gene TRBJ2-4; D gene uncertain. The germline CDR1 and CDR2 sequences are SNHLY and FYNNEI. Trimming took 2 bases from V and 0 from J, leaving 5 bases between them. The CDR3 length is 14 residues. The CDR3 sequence: CASSETRAKNIQYF. The CDR3 DNA reads as TGTGCCAGCAGTGAAACGAGAGCCAAAAACATTCAGTACTTC.

The V gene is TRBV5-1, the J gene TRBJ2-7; 9 bases match TRBD1. This CDR3 is 16 amino acids long. CDR1 and CDR2 from the germline V gene are SGHRS and YFSETQ. J lost 3 bases, V lost 4 bases, and 11 bases had no gene match. CDR3 loop: CASSVTGTGMVYEQYF. CDR3 DNA sequence: TGCGCCAGCAGCGTTACCGGGACAGGGATGGTCTACGAGCAGTACTTC.

The rearrangement uses TRBV18 and TRBJ1-5; tentative D call: TRBD1 (5 bases). V was shortened by 3 bases and J by 4 bases, with 10 bases between the two germline ends. CDR3 length equals 14 residues. From germline, CDR1 is KGHSH and CDR2 LQKENI. CDR3 protein: CASSPIQGNQPQHF. CDR3 DNA: TGTGCCAGCTCACCTATTCAGGGTAATCAGCCCCAGCATTTT.

This rearrangement joins TRBV27 to TRBJ2-1; no clear D gene. CDR1 is MNHEY and CDR2 is SMNVEV in the germline V gene (reference sequence). Trimming took 3 bases from V and 4 from J, leaving 7 bases between them. This CDR3 has 13 residues. The CDR3 sequence: CASSFQVYNEQFF. For the CDR3, the DNA is TGTGCCAGCAGTTTTCAGGTTTACAATGAGCAGTTCTTC.

This clone occurred once. V and J are TRBV18 and TRBJ2-1; a weak D match, TRBD2 (6 bases). The germline gives CDR1 KGHSH, CDR2 LQKENI. The CDR3 contains 15 residues. Trimming shortened V by 5 bases and J by 9 bases, and 20 bases separated the two germline ends. The CDR3 protein is CASSNAEGPIREQFF. The CDR3 DNA is TGTGCCAGCTCAAACGCGGAGGGCCCTATTCGTGAGCAGTTCTTC.